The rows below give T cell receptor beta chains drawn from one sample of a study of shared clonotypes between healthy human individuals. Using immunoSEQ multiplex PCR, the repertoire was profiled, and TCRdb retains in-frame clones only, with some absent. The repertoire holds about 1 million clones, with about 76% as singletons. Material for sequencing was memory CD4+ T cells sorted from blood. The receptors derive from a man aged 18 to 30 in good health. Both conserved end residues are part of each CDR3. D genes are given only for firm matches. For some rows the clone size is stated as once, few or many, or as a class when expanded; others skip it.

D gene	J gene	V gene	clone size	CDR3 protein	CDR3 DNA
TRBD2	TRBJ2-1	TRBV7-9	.	CASSPRGGLASNEQFF	TGTGCCAGCAGCCCCCGGGGGGGACTAGCGTCCAATGAGCAGTTCTTC
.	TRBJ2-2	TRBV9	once	CASTRGGRELFF	TGTGCCAGCACCCGAGGAGGCCGGGAGCTGTTTTTT
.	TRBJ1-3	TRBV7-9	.	CASSLSGQGNTIYF	TGTGCCAGCAGCTTATCAGGGCAAGGAAACACCATATATTTT
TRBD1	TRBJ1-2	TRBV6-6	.	CASSLSKGADGYTF	TGTGCCAGCAGCCTATCTAAGGGGGCGGATGGCTACACCTTC
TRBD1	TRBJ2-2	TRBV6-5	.	CASSYSWDRRELFF	TGTGCCAGCAGTTACTCCTGGGACAGGCGGGAGCTGTTTTTT
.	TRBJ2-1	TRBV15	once	CATSRVWGEAANEQFF	TGTGCCACCAGCAGAGTGTGGGGTGAGGCAGCCAATGAGCAGTTCTTC
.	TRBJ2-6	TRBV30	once	CAWSPGTSSFAGVLTF	TGTGCCTGGAGTCCCGGGACCTCCTCATTCGCGGGGGTCCTGACTTTC
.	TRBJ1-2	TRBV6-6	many	CASGTPYGYTF	TGTGCCAGCGGGACGCCTTATGGCTACACCTTC
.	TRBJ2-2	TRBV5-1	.	CASSLSLSTTGELFF	TGCGCCAGCAGCTTGTCTTTATCGACCACCGGGGAGCTGTTTTTT
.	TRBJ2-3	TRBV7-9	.	CASSSSGAGRSDTQYF	TGTGCCAGCAGCTCCTCCGGGGCGGGAAGGTCAGATACGCAGTATTTT
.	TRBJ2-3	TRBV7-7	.	CASSLDAGAIDTQYF	TGTGCTAGCAGCTTAGACGCAGGGGCTATTGATACGCAGTATTTT
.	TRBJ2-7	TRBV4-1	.	CASSQEGGPKTYEQYF	TGCGCCAGCAGCCAAGAGGGAGGCCCTAAAACCTACGAGCAGTACTTC
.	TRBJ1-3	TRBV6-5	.	CASSLGTGTGNTIYF	TGTGCCAGCAGCTTGGGCACAGGGACTGGAAACACCATATATTTT
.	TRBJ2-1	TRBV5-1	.	CASSSGAGSDEQFF	TGCGCCAGCAGTTCCGGGGCGGGTAGCGATGAGCAGTTCTTC
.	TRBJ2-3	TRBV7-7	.	CASSPTGHSTDTQYF	TGTGCTAGCAGCCCCACGGGACATAGCACAGATACGCAGTATTTT
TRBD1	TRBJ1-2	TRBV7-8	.	CASSPLTGGYGYTF	TGTGCCAGCAGCCCGCTGACAGGGGGCTATGGCTACACCTTC
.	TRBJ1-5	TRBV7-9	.	CASSLDRANQPQHF	TGTGCCAGCAGCTTAGACAGGGCCAATCAGCCCCAGCATTTT
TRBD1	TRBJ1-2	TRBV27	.	CASSSQGADYGYTF	TGTGCCAGCAGTTCCCAGGGGGCGGACTATGGCTACACCTTC
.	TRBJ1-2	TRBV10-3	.	CAIGAGDHGYTF	TGTGCCATCGGTGCAGGGGACCATGGCTACACCTTC
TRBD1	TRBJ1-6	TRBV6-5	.	CASRAGTGRNSPLHF	TGTGCCAGCAGGGCCGGGACAGGGAGAAATTCACCCCTCCACTTT
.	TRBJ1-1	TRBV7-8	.	CASSLGGVFGTEAFF	TGTGCCAGCAGCTTAGGGGGGGTTTTTGGCACTGAAGCTTTCTTT
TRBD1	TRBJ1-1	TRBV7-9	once	CASSFHRGTNTEAFF	TGTGCCAGCAGCTTCCACAGGGGAACGAACACTGAAGCTTTCTTT
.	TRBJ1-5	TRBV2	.	CASKQAGQPQHF	TGTGCCAGCAAACAGGCAGGTCAGCCCCAGCATTTT
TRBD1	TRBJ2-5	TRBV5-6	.	CASSFDRGNQETQYF	TGTGCCAGCAGCTTCGACAGGGGGAACCAAGAGACCCAGTACTTC
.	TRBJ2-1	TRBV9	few	CASSVRGRTDSYNEQFF	TGTGCCAGCAGCGTCCGGGGACGTACGGACTCGTACAATGAGCAGTTCTTC
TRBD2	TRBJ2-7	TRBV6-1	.	CASRGLVTYEQYF	TGTGCCAGCAGAGGACTAGTTACCTACGAGCAGTACTTC